A single sample gave rise to the 13 T cell receptor beta chains below, sequenced in a study of blood T cell repertoires in COVID-19 (dated by TCRdb to about 2020). Preparation of the library involved the immunoSEQ multiplex PCR assay. In its TCRdb copy, this immuneACCESS table keeps in-frame sequences only and misses some clones. Where compared with another copy, unresolved V genes explain less than half of these, and the others have no known cause. This sample is represented by approximately 340,000 clones; approximately 90% of them were singletons. Roughly a tenth of the sample comes from the top ten. Input material: peripheral blood. The receptor source for this set is a young man with COVID-19, enrolled during active disease.

This clone was observed a handful of times. The chain has TRBV21-1 and TRBJ1-4; TRBD1 reflects the table's D call only, with no check against the DNA. TRBV21-1 counts as a pseudogene. The CDR3 loop spans 20 amino acids. Here the CDR3 reads CASSKALLIGRDRVNEKLFF. The CDR3, as DNA: TGTGCCAGCAGCAAAGCGCTGCTTATCGGCAGGGATAGAGTTAATGAAAAACTGTTTTTT.

The J gene is TRBJ1-4, the V gene TRBV7-8; D perhaps matches TRBD1 (5 bases). Germline CDR1 and CDR2: SGHVS and FQNEAQ. The V end was cut by 0 bases, the J end by 7 bases, with 18 bases between. This CDR3 is built from 17 residues. The chain's CDR3 is CASSLASSGGLGEKLFF. The CDR3 DNA reads as TGTGCCAGCAGCTTAGCATCATCTGGGGGGTTGGGTGAAAAACTGTTTTTT.

The chain carries TRBV11-2 and TRBJ1-1; D call uncertain. V dropped 2 bases and J dropped 4 bases, with 11 bases sitting between them. CDR1 and CDR2 from the germline V gene are SGHAT and FQNNGV. The CDR3 is made up of 14 amino acids. CDR3 DNA sequence: TGTGCCAGCAGCTTAAGCGGACTGATCACTGAAGCTTTCTTT. As protein: CASSLSGLITEAFF.

V gene TRBV7-2 combines with J gene TRBJ2-7; TRBD2 aligns across 8 bases. CDR3 length: 15 amino acids. CDR1 SGHTA and CDR2 FQGNSA come from the germline V gene. The J segment lost 0 bases and the V segment lost 4 bases, leaving 5 bases of the junction unmatched. CDR3: CASSSGGPPSYEQYF. CDR3 bases: TGTGCCAGCAGCTCGGGAGGGCCGCCCTCCTACGAGCAGTACTTC.

This chain uses TRBV18 with TRBJ2-1; 7 positions match TRBD2. This CDR3 contains 15 residues. The junction had 2 bases not matched to a gene; V was cut back by 3 bases and J by 0 bases. Germline V gene data show CDR1 as KGHSH and CDR2 as LQKENI. The CDR3 nucleotides are TGTGCCAGCTCACCGACTAGCAGCTCCTACAATGAGCAGTTCTTC. Translation: CASSPTSSSYNEQFF.

The V gene is TRBV11-2, the J gene TRBJ2-1, with 8 bases identical to TRBD1. Losses at the gene ends were 2 bases for V and 0 bases for J; bases not matched to a gene: 9. CDR1 is SGHAT and CDR2 is FQNNGV in the germline V gene. The CDR3 extends over 18 amino acids. The CDR3 DNA sequence: TGTGCCAGCAGCTTATCCCTCAGGGGGCGGCGCTCCTACAATGAGCAGTTCTTC. It is translated as CASSLSLRGRRSYNEQFF.

The chain carries TRBV13 and TRBJ2-7; D call uncertain. With 3 bases removed from V and 2 bases from J, the gap between germline ends came to 17 bases. The CDR3 is made up of 16 amino acids. Looked up from germline, CDR1 is PRHDT and CDR2 is FYEKMQ (reference sequence). The CDR3 loop reads CASSLSMNSPPYEQYF. DNA of the CDR3: TGTGCCAGCAGCTTGAGCATGAACAGCCCTCCCTACGAGCAGTACTTC.

The chain employs TRBV27 and TRBJ2-7; tentatively, D is TRBD1 (6 bases). The V end lost 6 bases, the J end lost 3 bases, and 15 bases lay between the germline ends. The CDR3 runs to 14 residues. In germline, CDR1 is MNHEY, CDR2 SMNVEV (reference sequence). CDR3 sequence: CASSQQGSFYEQYF. The CDR3 nucleotides are TGTGCCAGCAGCCAACAGGGTTCCTTCTACGAGCAGTACTTC.

The V call is TRBV19, the J call TRBJ2-7; 9 bases match TRBD1. Germline CDR1 LNHDA, CDR2 SQIVND (reference sequence). This CDR3 comprises 16 residues. V lost 6 bases, J lost 5 bases, and 14 bases stayed unmatched. In DNA form, the CDR3 reads TGTGCCAGTAGGGATAGAACAGGGGGCAGTTTTGACGAGCAGTACTTC. This encodes CASRDRTGGSFDEQYF.

The chain recombines TRBV4-1 with TRBJ2-2, with 13 positions matching TRBD2. The germline gives CDR1 MGHRA, CDR2 YSYEKL. The CDR3 sequence is 18 residues long. Unmatched junction bases numbered 6, after V lost 1 base and J lost 4 bases. The CDR3 reads CASSQVGLAGALTGELFF. The DNA for the CDR3 is TGCGCCAGCAGCCAAGTCGGACTAGCGGGAGCCCTCACCGGGGAGCTGTTTTTT.

V gene TRBV30 combines with J gene TRBJ1-1; TRBD1 matches 9 bases. The V and J ends lost 4 bases and 0 bases, in that order; junction bases with no gene match: 9. The CDR3 spans 16 residues. Germline lookup yields CDR1 GTSNPN and CDR2 SVGIG (reference sequence). The CDR3 DNA follows: TGTGCCTGGACTAAAAACAGGGGGCGAATGAACACTGAAGCTTTCTTT. Translation gives CAWTKNRGRMNTEAFF. The whole variable domain, filled in from reference TRBV30 and TRBJ1-1, reads SQTIHQWPATLVQPVGSPLSLECTVEGTSNPNLYWYRQAAGRGLQLLFYSVGIGQISSEVPQNLSASRPQDRQFILSSKKLLLSDSGFYLCAWTKNRGRMNTEAFFGQGTRLTVV.

V usage is TRBV4-2 and J usage is TRBJ2-1; D unclear. The germline gives CDR1 LGHNA, CDR2 YNFKEQ. The CDR3 has 12 residues. V gave up 1 base and J gave up 7 bases, with 5 bases separating them. The CDR3 reads CASSQASNEQFF. The CDR3 nucleotides are TGTGCCAGCAGCCAAGCTTCGAATGAGCAGTTCTTC.

The V and J genes are TRBV19 and TRBJ1-2, with TRBD1 as a possible D gene (5 bases). The germline gives CDR1 LNHDA, CDR2 SQIVND (reference sequence). V dropped 4 bases and J dropped 5 bases, with 11 bases sitting between them. The CDR3 is 13 residues long. The CDR3 here is CASSTEKGYGYTF. The CDR3 DNA sequence: TGTGCCAGTAGTACCGAAAAGGGGTATGGCTACACCTTC.